This T cell receptor beta chain was captured in a study of T cell responses to AZD1222 COVID-19 vaccine. Study-wide findings and caveats: The breadth and depth of Spike-specific TCRs increased once two AZD1222 doses had been given. The donors showed a predominance of white British ancestry and of females, with possible underestimation of clonal diversity.

Concerning this clone: The antigen remains unidentified.

Sequencing was performed with immunoSEQ multiplex PCR; in TCRdb, only in-frame clones are kept and a portion is missing. This table has under 150,000 clones, more than 85% appearing once. Per the germline V gene, CDR1 is SGHAT and CDR2 is FQNNGV. This CDR3 is 15 amino acids long. The V segment lost 3 bases and the J segment 1 base; nucleotides outside the gene matches: 2. This chain connects TRBV11-2 to TRBJ2-2, with TRBD2 identical over 7 bases. The sequenced sample was peripheral blood, obtained on day 0 of AZD1222 vaccination. The TCR sequence derives from an adult in good health. The CDR3 sequence: CASSFRGRNTGELFF. The CDR3 nucleotides read TGTGCCAGCAGCTTTCGCGGGAGGAACACCGGGGAGCTGTTTTTT. Drawing the rest from reference TRBV11-2 and TRBJ2-2, the complete variable domain is EAGVAQSPRYKIIEKRQSVAFWCNPISGHATLYWYQQILGQGPKLLIQFQNNGVVDDSQLPKDRFSAERLKGVDSTLKIQPAKLEDSAVYLCASSFRGRNTGELFFGEGSRLTVL.